This T cell receptor (beta chain) was sequenced during a study of T cells in Graves' hyperthyroidism and ophthalmopathy. Patients were excluded for uncontrolled infection, other autoimmune disease, pregnancy or lactation. Clinicians diagnosed patients from clinical symptoms, serum thyroxine and TRAb, thyroid ultrasound and orbital computed tomography. Study observations and caveats: In the blood, most expanded thyroid clonotypes above 0.001 appeared as well.

RNA transcripts provided the source from which TCR beta CDR3 regions were amplified. First-round RT-PCR of the TCR CDR3 relied on the HTBI primer set. Each CDR3 protein is one row after TCRdb ran MiXCR on the multiplex PCR reads. The sample records around 300,000 distinct CDR3 sequences, more than 10% being singletons. Germline V gene data show CDR1 as PRHDT and CDR2 as FYEKMQ (reference sequence). The CDR3 contains 15 residues. The table lists this clonotype with a count of one. What it binds is not known. This may arise from a read error, as a much more abundant clone is one base away. The clonotype comes from a woman between 25 and 40 years old with Graves' hyperthyroidism that later progressed to Graves' ophthalmopathy. V and J are TRBV13 and TRBJ1-5; 10 bases map to TRBD1. Material: blood. In DNA, the CDR3 is TGTGCCAGCGGCTTTGGGACAGGGGTTAATCAGCCCCAGCATTTT. This translates into CASGFGTGVNQPQHF.